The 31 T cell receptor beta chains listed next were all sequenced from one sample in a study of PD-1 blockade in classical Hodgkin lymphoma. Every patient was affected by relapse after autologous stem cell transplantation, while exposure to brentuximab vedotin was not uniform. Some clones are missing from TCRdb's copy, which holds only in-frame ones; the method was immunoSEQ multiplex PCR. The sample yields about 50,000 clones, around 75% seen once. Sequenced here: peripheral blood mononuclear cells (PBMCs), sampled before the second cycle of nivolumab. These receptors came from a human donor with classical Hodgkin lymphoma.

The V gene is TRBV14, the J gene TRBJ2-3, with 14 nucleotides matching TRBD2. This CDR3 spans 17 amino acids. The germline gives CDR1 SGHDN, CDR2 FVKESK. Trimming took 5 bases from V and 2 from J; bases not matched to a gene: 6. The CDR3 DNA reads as TGTGCCAGCAGCAAAGGACTAGCGGGAGGTTACACAGATACGCAGTATTTT. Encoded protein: CASSKGLAGGYTDTQYF.

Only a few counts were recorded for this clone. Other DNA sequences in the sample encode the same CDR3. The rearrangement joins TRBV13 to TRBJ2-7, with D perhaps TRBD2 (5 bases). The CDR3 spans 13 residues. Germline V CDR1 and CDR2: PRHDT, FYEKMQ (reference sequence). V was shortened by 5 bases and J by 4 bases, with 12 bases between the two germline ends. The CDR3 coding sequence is TGTGCCAGCAGCCTAAACCGGGGATACGAGCAGTACTTC. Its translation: CASSLNRGYEQYF.

CDR3 coding DNA: TGTGCCAGCAGTTACTCTAATGAGCAGTTCTTC. As protein: CASSYSNEQFF. This sequence joins TRBV6-5 and TRBJ2-1; D is undetermined. The CDR3 sequence is 11 residues long. With 0 bases removed from V and 7 bases from J, the gap between germline ends came to 1 base. Per the germline V gene, CDR1 is MNHEY and CDR2 is SVGAGI.

CDR3 protein: CASRIRGGDPEAFF. CDR3 DNA sequence: TGTGCCAGCAGGATTCGAGGGGGCGACCCTGAAGCTTTCTTT. The gene calls are TRBV4-2 and TRBJ1-1, with 7 bases fitting TRBD1. The germline CDR1 and CDR2 sequences are LGHNA and YNFKEQ. Trimming at V came to 6 bases and at J to 6 bases, leaving 10 bases not matched to a gene. This CDR3 is 14 amino acids long.

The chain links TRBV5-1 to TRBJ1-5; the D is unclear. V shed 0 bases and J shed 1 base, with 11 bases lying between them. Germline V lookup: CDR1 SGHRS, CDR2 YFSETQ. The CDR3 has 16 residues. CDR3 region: CASSLVWVKSNQPQHF. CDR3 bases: TGCGCCAGCAGCTTGGTATGGGTTAAGAGCAATCAGCCCCAGCATTTT.

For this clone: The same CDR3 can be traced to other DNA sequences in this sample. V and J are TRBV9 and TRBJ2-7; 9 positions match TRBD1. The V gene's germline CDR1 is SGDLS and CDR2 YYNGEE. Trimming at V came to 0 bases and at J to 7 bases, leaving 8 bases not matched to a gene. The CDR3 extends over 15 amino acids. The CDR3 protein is CASSVEQGAVYEQYF. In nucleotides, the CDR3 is TGTGCCAGCAGCGTAGAACAGGGGGCTGTCTATGAGCAGTACTTC.

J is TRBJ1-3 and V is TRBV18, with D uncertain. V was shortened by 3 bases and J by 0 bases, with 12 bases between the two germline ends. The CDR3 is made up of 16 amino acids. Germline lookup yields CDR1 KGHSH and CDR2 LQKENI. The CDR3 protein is CASSPVGAASGNTIYF. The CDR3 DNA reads TGTGCCAGCTCACCGGTCGGAGCCGCCTCTGGAAACACCATATATTTT.

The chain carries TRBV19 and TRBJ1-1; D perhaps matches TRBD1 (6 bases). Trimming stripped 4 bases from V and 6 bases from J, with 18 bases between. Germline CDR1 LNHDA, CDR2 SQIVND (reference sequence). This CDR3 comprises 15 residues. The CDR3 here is CASSRNLQGKPEAFF. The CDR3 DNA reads TGTGCCAGTAGTAGAAACTTACAGGGAAAACCTGAAGCTTTCTTT.

The CDR3, as DNA: TGTGCCAGCAGCTTAGGCGGGGCTCCTAATGAAAAACTGTTTTTT. Its translation is CASSLGGAPNEKLFF. The chain links TRBV7-2 to TRBJ1-4, with a weak D call TRBD1 (5 bases). Germline loops: CDR1 SGHTA, CDR2 FQGNSA. CDR3 length: 15 amino acids. With 1 base removed from V and 3 bases from J, the gap between germline ends came to 9 bases. The full variable domain, completed using reference TRBV7-2 and TRBJ1-4, is GAGVSQSPSNKVTEKGKDVELRCDPISGHTALYWYRQSLGQGLEFLIYFQGNSAPDKSGLPSDRFSAERTGGSVSTLTIQRTQQEDSAVYLCASSLGGAPNEKLFFGSGTQLSVL.

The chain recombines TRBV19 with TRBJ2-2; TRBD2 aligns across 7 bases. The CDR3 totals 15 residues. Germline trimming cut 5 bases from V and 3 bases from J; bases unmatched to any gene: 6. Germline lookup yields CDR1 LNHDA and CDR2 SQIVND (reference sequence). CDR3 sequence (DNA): TGTGCCAGTAGTGGGCGGGGGTTGGACACCGGGGAGCTGTTTTTT. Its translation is CASSGRGLDTGELFF.

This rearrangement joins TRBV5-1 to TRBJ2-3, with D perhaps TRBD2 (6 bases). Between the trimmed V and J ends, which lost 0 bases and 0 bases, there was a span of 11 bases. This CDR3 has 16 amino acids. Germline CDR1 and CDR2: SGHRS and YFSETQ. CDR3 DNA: TGCGCCAGCAGCTTGGTTGCCGGGGGAAGCACAGATACGCAGTATTTT. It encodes CASSLVAGGSTDTQYF. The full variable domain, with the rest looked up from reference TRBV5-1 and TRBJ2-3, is KAGVTQTPRYLIKTRGQQVTLSCSPISGHRSVSWYQQTPGQGLQFLFEYFSETQRNKGNFPGRFSGRQFSNSRSEMNVSTLELGDSALYLCASSLVAGGSTDTQYFGPGTRLTVL.

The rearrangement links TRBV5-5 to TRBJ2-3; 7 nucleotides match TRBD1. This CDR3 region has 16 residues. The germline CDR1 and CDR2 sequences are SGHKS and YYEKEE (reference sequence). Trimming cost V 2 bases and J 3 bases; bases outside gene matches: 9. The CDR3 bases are TGTGCCAGCAGCTTTAGACAGGGTCTTGGAACAGATACGCAGTATTTT. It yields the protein CASSFRQGLGTDTQYF.

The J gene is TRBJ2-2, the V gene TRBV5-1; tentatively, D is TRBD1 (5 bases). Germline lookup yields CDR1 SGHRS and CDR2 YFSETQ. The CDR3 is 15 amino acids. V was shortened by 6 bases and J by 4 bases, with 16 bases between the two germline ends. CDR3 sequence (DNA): TGCGCCAGCAACCGGACACCCTCGGGCACCGGGGAGCTGTTTTTT. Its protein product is CASNRTPSGTGELFF.

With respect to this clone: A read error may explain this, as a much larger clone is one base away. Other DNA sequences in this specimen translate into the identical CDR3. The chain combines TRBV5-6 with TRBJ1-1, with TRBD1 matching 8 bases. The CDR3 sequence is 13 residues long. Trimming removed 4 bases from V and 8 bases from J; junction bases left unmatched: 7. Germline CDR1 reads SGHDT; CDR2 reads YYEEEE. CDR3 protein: CASSLDRVREAFF. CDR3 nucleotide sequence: TGTGCCAGCAGCCTGGACAGGGTACGCGAAGCTTTCTTT.

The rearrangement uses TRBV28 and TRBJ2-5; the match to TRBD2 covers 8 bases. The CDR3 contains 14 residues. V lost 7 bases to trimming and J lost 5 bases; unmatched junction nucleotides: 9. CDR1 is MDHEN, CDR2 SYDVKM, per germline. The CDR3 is CASTVAGPAETQYF. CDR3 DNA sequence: TGTGCCAGCACTGTAGCGGGACCCGCCGAGACCCAGTACTTC.

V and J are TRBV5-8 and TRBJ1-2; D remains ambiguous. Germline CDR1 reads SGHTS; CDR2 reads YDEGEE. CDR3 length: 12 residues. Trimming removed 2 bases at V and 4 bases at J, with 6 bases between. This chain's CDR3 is CASSFLVYGYTF. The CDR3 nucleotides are TGTGCCAGCAGCTTTCTGGTCTATGGCTACACCTTC.

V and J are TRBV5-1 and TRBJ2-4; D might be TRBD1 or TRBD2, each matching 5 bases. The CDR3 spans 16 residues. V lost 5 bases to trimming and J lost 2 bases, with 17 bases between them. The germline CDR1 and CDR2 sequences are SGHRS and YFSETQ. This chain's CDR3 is CASSILGAGPKNIQYF. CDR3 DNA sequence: TGCGCCAGCAGTATACTAGGGGCAGGTCCCAAAAACATTCAGTACTTC.

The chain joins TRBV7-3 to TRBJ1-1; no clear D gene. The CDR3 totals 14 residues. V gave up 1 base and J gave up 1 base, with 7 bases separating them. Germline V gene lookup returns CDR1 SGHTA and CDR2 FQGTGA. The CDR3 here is CASSLIGRNTEAFF. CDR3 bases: TGTGCCAGCAGCTTAATAGGGAGGAACACTGAAGCTTTCTTT.

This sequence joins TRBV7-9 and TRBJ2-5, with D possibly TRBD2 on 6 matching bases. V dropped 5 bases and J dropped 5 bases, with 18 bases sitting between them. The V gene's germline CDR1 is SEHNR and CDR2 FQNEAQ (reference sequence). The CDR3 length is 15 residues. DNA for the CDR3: TGTGCCAGCAGCCTTATGGCAGCGGAGGGGGAGACCCAGTACTTC. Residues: CASSLMAAEGETQYF.

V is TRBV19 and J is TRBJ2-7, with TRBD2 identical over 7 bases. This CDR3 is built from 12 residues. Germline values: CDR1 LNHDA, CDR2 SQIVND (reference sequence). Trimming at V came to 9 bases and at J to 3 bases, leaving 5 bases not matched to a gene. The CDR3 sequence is CASGRGDYEQYF. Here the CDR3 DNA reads TGTGCCAGCGGACGGGGGGACTACGAGCAGTACTTC. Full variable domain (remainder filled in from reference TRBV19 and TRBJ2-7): DGGITQSPKYLFRKEGQNVTLSCEQNLNHDAMYWYRQDPGQGLRLIYYSQIVNDFQKGDIAEGYSVSREKKESFPLTVTSAQKNPTAFYLCASGRGDYEQYFGPGTRLTVT.

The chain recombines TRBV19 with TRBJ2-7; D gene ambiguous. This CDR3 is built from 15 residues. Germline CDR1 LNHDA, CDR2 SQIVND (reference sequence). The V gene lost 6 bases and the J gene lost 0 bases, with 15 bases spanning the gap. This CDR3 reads CASRARQESSYEQYF. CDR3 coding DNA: TGTGCCAGTAGGGCCCGGCAGGAGAGCTCCTACGAGCAGTACTTC.

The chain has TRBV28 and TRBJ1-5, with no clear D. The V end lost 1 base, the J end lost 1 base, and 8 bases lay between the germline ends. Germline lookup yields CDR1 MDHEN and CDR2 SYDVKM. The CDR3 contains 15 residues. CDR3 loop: CASSLSRLSNQPQHF. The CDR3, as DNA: TGTGCCAGCAGTTTATCCAGATTGAGCAATCAGCCCCAGCATTTT.

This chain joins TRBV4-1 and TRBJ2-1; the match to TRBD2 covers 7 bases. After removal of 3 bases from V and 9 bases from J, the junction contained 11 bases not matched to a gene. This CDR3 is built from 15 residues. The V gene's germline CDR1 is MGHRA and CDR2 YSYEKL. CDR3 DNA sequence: TGCGCCAGCAGCCATCAACCGACTAGCACGGTTGAGCAGTTCTTC. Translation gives CASSHQPTSTVEQFF.

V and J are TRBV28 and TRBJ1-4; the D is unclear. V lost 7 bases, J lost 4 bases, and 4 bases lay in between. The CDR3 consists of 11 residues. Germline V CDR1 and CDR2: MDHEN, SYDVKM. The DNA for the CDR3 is TGTGCCAGCACTCGTAATGAAAAACTGTTTTTT. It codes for CASTRNEKLFF.

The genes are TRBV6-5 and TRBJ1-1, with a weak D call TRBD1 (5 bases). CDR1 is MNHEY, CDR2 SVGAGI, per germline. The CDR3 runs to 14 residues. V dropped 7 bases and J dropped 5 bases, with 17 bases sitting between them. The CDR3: CASTWARGGTEAFF. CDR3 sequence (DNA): TGTGCCAGCACCTGGGCCCGGGGGGGTACTGAAGCTTTCTTT.

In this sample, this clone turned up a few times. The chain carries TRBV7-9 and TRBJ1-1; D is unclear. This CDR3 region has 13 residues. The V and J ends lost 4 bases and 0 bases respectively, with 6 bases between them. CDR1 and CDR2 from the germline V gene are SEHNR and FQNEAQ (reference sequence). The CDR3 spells CASSSQMNTEAFF. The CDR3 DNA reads TGTGCCAGCAGCTCACAGATGAACACTGAAGCTTTCTTT.

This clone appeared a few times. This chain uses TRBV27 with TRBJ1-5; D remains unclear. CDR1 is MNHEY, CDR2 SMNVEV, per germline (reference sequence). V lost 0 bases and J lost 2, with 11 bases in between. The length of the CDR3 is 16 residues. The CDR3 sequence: CASSLSPSLGNQPQHF. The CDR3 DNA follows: TGTGCCAGCAGTTTATCCCCCAGCTTGGGCAATCAGCCCCAGCATTTT.

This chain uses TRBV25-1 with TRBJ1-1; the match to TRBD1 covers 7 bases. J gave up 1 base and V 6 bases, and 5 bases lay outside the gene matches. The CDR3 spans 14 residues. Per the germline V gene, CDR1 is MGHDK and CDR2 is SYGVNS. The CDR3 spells CASSYGTANTEAFF. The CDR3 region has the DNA TGTGCCAGCAGCTACGGGACAGCGAACACTGAAGCTTTCTTT.

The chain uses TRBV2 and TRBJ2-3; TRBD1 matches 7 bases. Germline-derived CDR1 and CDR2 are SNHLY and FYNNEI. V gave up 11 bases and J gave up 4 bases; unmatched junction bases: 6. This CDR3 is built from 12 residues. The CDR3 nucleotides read TGTGCCTCCAGGGGGTTCGCAGATACGCAGTATTTT. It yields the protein CASRGFADTQYF.

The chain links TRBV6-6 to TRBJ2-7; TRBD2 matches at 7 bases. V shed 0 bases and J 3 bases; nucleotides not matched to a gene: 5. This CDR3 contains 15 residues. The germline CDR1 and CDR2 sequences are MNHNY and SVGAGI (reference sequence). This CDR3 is CASSYSAGLNYEQYF. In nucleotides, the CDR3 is TGTGCCAGCAGTTACTCGGCGGGACTAAACTACGAGCAGTACTTC.

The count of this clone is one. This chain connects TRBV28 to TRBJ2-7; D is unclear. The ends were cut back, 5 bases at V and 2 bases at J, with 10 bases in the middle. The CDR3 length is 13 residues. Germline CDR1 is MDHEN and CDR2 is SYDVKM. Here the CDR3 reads CASSLGPPYEQYF. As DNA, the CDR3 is TGTGCCAGCAGTCTCGGGCCTCCCTACGAGCAGTACTTC.